Following are 14 T cell receptor beta chains from one sample sequenced in a study of T-cell reconstitution after alpha-beta-depleted transplantation in children. The authors prepared the TCRbeta library with unique molecular identifiers. TCRdb redid the calling of the PCR reads with MiXCR, one entry per CDR3 protein. The table shows about 72,000 distinct CDR3 sequences, with around 7.9% occurring only once. This material consisted of PBMCs from the stem cell graft donor, taken from the stem cell graft. These receptors all come from a human donor who donated a stem cell graft to a child with acute lymphoblastic leukemia.

This clonotype was seen at least ten times. CDR3 nucleotides: TGCAGTGCTAGAGATCGGGACAGGCTGAATCAGCCCCAGCATTTT. This codes for CSARDRDRLNQPQHF. The V and J genes are TRBV20-1 and TRBJ1-5, with 8 bases lining up with TRBD1. Germline V gives CDR1 DFQATT, CDR2 SNEGSKA (reference sequence). The junction had 5 bases not matched to a gene; V was cut back by 0 bases and J by 4 bases. This CDR3 is 15 amino acids long.

As concerns this clonotype: No conserved phenylalanine or tryptophan ends this CDR3, so it is likely a read error. The chain has TRBV29-1 and TRBJ2-2, with D possibly called TRBD1 or TRBD2 (5 bases each). CDR3 length: 11 amino acids. Germline V lookup: CDR1 SQVTM, CDR2 ANQGSEA. The V end lost 4 bases, the J end lost 7 bases, and 7 bases lay between the germline ends. The CDR3 loop is CSVGGFGELFL. The CDR3 coding sequence is TGCAGCGTTGGGGGGTTCGGGGAGCTGTTTCTT.

This clonotype was seen repeatedly, ten times or more. This CDR3 is CASSLFPKGARNQPQHF. The CDR3 bases are TGTGCCAGCAGTTTATTCCCAAAGGGGGCTCGAAATCAGCCCCAGCATTTT. The chain couples TRBV27 to TRBJ1-5, with 7 bases that match TRBD1. The CDR3 is 17 amino acids. Trimming cost V 1 base and J 4 bases; bases outside gene matches: 10. Per germline, CDR1 MNHEY and CDR2 SMNVEV (reference sequence).

This clonotype came up a few times. The rearrangement links TRBV5-1 to TRBJ2-3; TRBD1 matches at 7 bases. The CDR3 has 15 residues. V was clipped by 0 bases and J by 3 bases; unmatched bases: 4. Germline loops: CDR1 SGHRS, CDR2 YFSETQ. CDR3 in amino acids: CASSLASGGTDTQYF. Written as DNA, the CDR3 is TGCGCCAGCAGCTTGGCGTCAGGGGGAACAGATACGCAGTATTTT.

This clonotype was seen repeatedly, ten times or more. V is TRBV7-6 and J is TRBJ2-3; 12 bases are shared with TRBD2. The CDR3 runs to 16 residues. Germline values: CDR1 SGHVS, CDR2 FNYEAQ. After removal of 5 bases from V and 6 bases from J, the junction contained 9 bases not matched to a gene. CDR3 residues: CASSQGPSGGADTQYF. CDR3 bases: TGTGCCAGCAGCCAGGGGCCTAGCGGGGGGGCGGATACGCAGTATTTT.

This clonotype was found many times. The chain employs TRBV6-1 and TRBJ2-5, with D perhaps TRBD1 (6 bases). The germline CDR1 and CDR2 sequences are MNHNS and SASEGT. V was trimmed by 0 bases and J by 4 bases, leaving 15 bases between them. The CDR3 extends over 16 amino acids. The CDR3 sequence: CASSEARGWIGETQYF. In nucleotides, the CDR3 is TGTGCCAGCAGTGAAGCGAGGGGGTGGATTGGAGAGACCCAGTACTTC.

The rearrangement joins TRBV29-1 to TRBJ1-2; 9 positions agree with TRBD1. The CDR3 loop spans 15 amino acids. J was trimmed by 5 bases and V by 6 bases; bases with no gene match: 13. Germline V CDR1 and CDR2: SQVTM, ANQGSEA. CDR3 nucleotides: TGCAGCGTAGTAACCCCGGGACAGGGCTTTTATGGCTACACCTTC. It codes for CSVVTPGQGFYGYTF. The complete variable domain, with remaining parts taken from reference TRBV29-1 and TRBJ1-2, reads SAVISQKPSRDICQRGTSLTIQCQVDSQVTMMFWYRQQPGQSLTLIATANQGSEATYESGFVIDKFPISRPNLTFSTLTVSNMSPEDSSIYLCSVVTPGQGFYGYTFGSGTRLTVV.

Many counts were recorded for this clonotype. The chain links TRBV24-1 to TRBJ2-2; D remains unclear. V lost 4 bases and J lost 3, with 11 bases in between. This CDR3 comprises 15 residues. Germline V gene sequence: CDR1 KGHDR, CDR2 SFDVKD. CDR3 amino acids: CATSDVAKDTGELFF. CDR3 DNA sequence: TGTGCCACCAGTGACGTGGCGAAGGACACCGGGGAGCTGTTTTTT.

This clonotype was detected many times. The CDR3 loop is CSVDGTSGTYEQYF. The CDR3 DNA reads TGCAGCGTTGACGGGACTAGCGGGACCTACGAGCAGTACTTC. The chain combines TRBV29-1 with TRBJ2-7, with 13 bases that match TRBD2. The CDR3 has 14 residues. Germline V gene lookup returns CDR1 SQVTM and CDR2 ANQGSEA. The junction had 1 base not matched to a gene; V was cut back by 3 bases and J by 2 bases.

This clonotype was counted many times. This chain connects TRBV5-6 to TRBJ2-7, with D tentatively TRBD1 (7 bases). Germline V gene data show CDR1 as SGHDT and CDR2 as YYEEEE. Trimming pared 0 bases from V and 3 bases from J, leaving 10 bases between. The CDR3 runs 14 residues. CDR3 sequence (DNA): TGTGCCAGCAGCTTGGCCAGGGGGGTCTACGAGCAGTACTTC. This gives the protein CASSLARGVYEQYF.

J is TRBJ2-5 and V is TRBV3-1, with 8 positions matching TRBD2. Germline V gene lookup returns CDR1 LGHDT and CDR2 YNNKEL (reference sequence). The CDR3 totals 13 residues. The J segment lost 10 bases and the V segment lost 5 bases, leaving 9 bases of the junction unmatched. For the CDR3, the DNA is TGTGCCAGCAGCATTAGGACGCGGGAGGACCAGTACTTC. Its translation is CASSIRTREDQYF.

Ten or more counts support this clonotype. This chain links TRBV28 with TRBJ1-5; D might be TRBD1 (5 bases). Per germline, CDR1 MDHEN and CDR2 SYDVKM. Trimming took off 7 bases at V and 12 bases at J, with 13 bases between the two ends. This CDR3 spans 11 amino acids. The CDR3 is CASTGGTSQHF. The CDR3 DNA reads TGTGCCAGCACTGGTGGGACCAGCCAGCATTTT.

This clonotype has ten or more counts. The genes are TRBV24-1 and TRBJ2-1; 9 nucleotides match TRBD1. Germline loops: CDR1 KGHDR, CDR2 SFDVKD. Trimming removed 4 bases from V and 4 bases from J; junction bases left unmatched: 10. This CDR3 is built from 17 residues. CDR3 region: CATSDATPGQGYNEQFF. The CDR3 DNA sequence: TGTGCCACCAGTGACGCCACACCGGGACAGGGATACAATGAGCAGTTCTTC.

About this clonotype itself: This may come from a read error, since a much larger clone is one base off. The missing conserved phenylalanine or tryptophan at the end of this CDR3 makes a read error likely. The chain links TRBV15 to TRBJ1-1; D unclear. CDR3 length: 12 amino acids. The V and J ends lost 3 bases and 1 base respectively, with 3 bases between them. The germline V gene has CDR1 LNHNV and CDR2 YYDKDF (reference sequence). The CDR3 bases are TGTGCCACCAGCAGGGAGAACACTGAAGCTTTCCTT. It specifies CATSRENTEAFL.